The clone carrying this T cell receptor (beta chain) has a single count. The germline V gene encodes CDR1 DFQATT and CDR2 SNEGSKA (reference sequence). The CDR3 is made up of 11 amino acids. Trimming took 0 bases from V and 5 from J, leaving 2 bases between them. Measured with immunoSEQ multiplex PCR; TCRdb has only the in-frame clones, and not every one. The top ten hold less than 5.5% of the sample, which has 110,000 to 150,000 clones, around 86% seen once. These data are taken from a study of control samples from healthy donors and cancer patients. This sequence originates from a man aged 25 to 45 in good health. The genes are TRBV20-1 and TRBJ2-1; D is unclear. Sequences were obtained from blood. The CDR3 region has the DNA TGCAGTGCTAGAGAAGACAATGAGCAGTTCTTC. Protein product: CSAREDNEQFF.